The T cell receptor beta chain described here comes from a study of blood T cell repertoires in COVID-19. Germline-derived CDR1 and CDR2 are SGHTA and FQGNSA. CDR3 length equals 14 residues. Between the trimmed V and J ends, which lost 2 bases and 6 bases, there was a span of 11 bases. In the source study's methods: Estimated nucleated cell counts came from reference gene primer amplification. Sequencing used immunoSEQ multiplex PCR; TCRdb keeps in-frame clones, though not all of them. V and J calls and clone size are copied from that table; D and trimming were computed from the DNA. The repertoire includes fewer than 250,000 clones, roughly nine tenths of them detected once, and about 22% sits in the top ten.

Sample: PBMCs or T cells enriched from blood (not recorded which). The rearrangement links TRBV7-2 to TRBJ1-5; tentative D call: TRBD1 (6 bases). The sequence was obtained from a woman between 40 and 50 years old in a cohort exposed to, infected with or recovered from COVID-19 (not recorded which). The CDR3 nucleotides are TGTGCCAGCAGCTTAAACAGGGCGGCTCAGCCCCAGCATTTT. Translation: CASSLNRAAQPQHF.